This TCR beta chain appears in the sequencing data of a study of T-cell memory formation after mild COVID-19 (TCRdb year 2021). Turning to the overall study: TCR sequence clusters from the two donors were largely donor specific. T-cell clones expanding and contracting after mild COVID-19 in a couple of donors were tracked by longitudinal TCRalpha and TCRbeta repertoire sequencing. The cohort was made up of two young adult volunteers, one female and one male, who were previously healthy.

Ficoll-Paque density gradient centrifugation was the method used to isolate PBMCs. The junction shows trimming of 2 bases on V and 6 bases on J, plus 8 bases between the germline ends. Sequences MNHEY (CDR1) and SVGEGT (CDR2) are obtained from the germline V gene. Taken from cysteine to phenylalanine, the CDR3 has 13 residues. The entry retains the CDR3 DNA only, 39 bases that are in frame from base 1. Concerning this clonotype: Its antigen is currently not known. The input lacks base qualities; no much larger clone sits a single base away.

On the study overall, not on this receptor specifically: The detection of some responding clones in pre-infection memory suggests that pre-existing cross-reactive memory T cells joined the SARS-CoV-2 response. Contracting CD4+ clones turned up mainly in the CM and EM memory subsets, whereas EMRA was where CD8+ clones were enriched. The study covered only a couple of mild cases, and larger cohorts including severe cases with pre-infection samples were considered necessary. The second-wave clones that peaked on day 37 were not confirmed to be SARS-CoV-2 specific. Clones contracting from day 15 to 85 had balanced CD4/CD8 phenotypes, while a second wave expanding from day 15 to 37 was biased towards CD4+.

The run used an Illumina NovaSeq 6000. TCRalpha and TCRbeta cDNA libraries were constructed by 5'RACE with constant-segment primers, with sample barcodes and unique molecular identifiers being introduced. RNA was extracted from every sample with Trizol reagent. Library amplification was performed in two PCR steps, and a second sample barcode and Illumina TruSeq adapters were introduced in the second step. Sequencing of libraries was performed on an Illumina NovaSeq with 2 x 150 bp paired-end reads. The original pipeline was this. Demultiplexing of reads and collapsing into UMI-guided consensus sequences were performed with migec v1.2.7. Using mixcr v2.1.11, UMI consensuses were aligned to TRA and TRB V and J templates and then assembled into clonotypes. A clonotype was counted as expanded or contracted only if both edgeR and NoisET called the change significant, with noise models trained on biological replicates. edgeR calls used a false discovery rate-adjusted p below 0.01 and a log2 fold-change threshold of 1. As an exploratory analysis of dynamics, max-normalized trajectories of the 1000 most abundant clonotypes were examined by PCA with hierarchical clustering. Separately sequenced CD4+ and CD8+ repertoires were used to assign the CD4 or CD8 phenotype of responding clones. The public reads were run again by TCRdb, first through fastp at Q25 and then through MiXCR, and only productive beta chains were kept. Every entry covers one CDR3 protein and lists the most common genes and DNA from its rows. The V and J calls come from TCRdb's annotation, not from the publication. Across this sample there are hundreds of thousands of distinct CDR3 sequences, with around 17% seen only once. Roughly 21% of the sample rests with the top ten.

The sample taken for sequencing was PBMCs or a T cell subset sorted from them (not recorded which). Recombination joined TRBV6-2 or TRBV6-3 with TRBJ2-1; TRBD2 could be the D gene, as 6 bases match. This TCR derives from a man aged 18-30 years who had mild COVID-19 (a few samples of this study predate the infection). The sample titles of this study are shuffled in the database, so cell type and time point are left out; the donor was told from shared clones. The CDR3 region has the sequence CASSYTSFNEQFF. The DNA sequence follows: TGTGCCAGCAGTTACACTAGCTTCAATGAGCAGTTCTTC.